The entry below describes one TCR beta chain. The specificity of this receptor is unknown. Per-base qualities were not stored, and no clone one base away is much larger. The data were obtained in a study of blood T cell repertoires in COVID-19 (dated by TCRdb to the early 2020s). Regarding the complete study: Samples covering the acute and convalescent phases of COVID-19 were provided by collaborators in the United States, Italy and Spain. The material from the prospective study consisted of cDNA or gDNA derived from T cells, B-cell-depleted T cells, or PBMCs. Subjects who had been exposed to COVID-19, were actively infected with it, or had recovered from it provided the deeply sampled blood TCRbeta repertoires that made up the dataset. A freely available public database, intended as a resource for researchers studying the immune response to SARS-CoV-2, is where the repertoires were released. Samples came from the ongoing ImmuneRACE study (first 160 participants) plus 1,254 subjects from 6 global collaborators. A de-identified subject ID, COVID-19 status, age in years and sex were almost always included in the sample metadata. Where available, HLA class I and class II types were taken from metadata supplied by the sample provider and were not determined by assay-based typing. Study-wide conclusions, independent of this receptor: The quantity of clinical and demographic metadata differed by source and by participant and was supplied without curation.

Via the germline V gene, CDR1 is SGHDT and CDR2 YYEEEE. The CDR3 covers 14 residues, taking in both the cysteine and the phenylalanine. The only DNA kept is the CDR3, 42 bases in frame from the first base. Clipping removes 0 bases from V and 5 bases from J, with 4 as the unmatched junction base count. Each collaborating institution followed its own protocols to collect whole blood in K2EDTA tubes. For TCRbeta analysis, collaborators shipped samples in one of three forms: frozen whole blood, isolated PBMCs, or DNA extracted from either of those sample types. TCRbeta CDR3 regions were amplified from genomic DNA by means of the immunoSEQ Assay, a bias-controlled multiplex PCR. As for the authors' bioinformatics: Within the assay, amplification of reference gene primers was used to estimate how many nucleated cells each sample contained. To quantify the absolute abundance of each unique TCRbeta CDR3 rearrangement, sequence reads were collapsed and filtered. For each sample, productive Simpson clonality was calculated by taking the square root of Simpson's diversity index across productive rearrangements. TCRdb took over this immuneACCESS table, retaining in-frame rearrangements with V and J assigned. Such tables are incomplete; in checked studies, under half of the missing clones stem from an unresolved V gene, and the remainder is unexplained. V, J and clone size derive from that table, while D and trimming were established from the DNA sequence. This sample has some 62,000 clones in its table, and around 80% of those were observed once. The leading ten clones occupy around a sixth of the sample.

This sequence uses TRBV5-6 and TRBJ2-5; 7 bases in between match TRBD2. This receptor was taken from a man in his sixties with acute or convalescent COVID-19. The sample taken for sequencing was peripheral blood. CDR3 reads: CASSLVRGGETQYF. The nucleotide sequence reads as follows: TGTGCCAGCAGCTTGGTACGGGGAGGGGAGACCCAGTACTTC.